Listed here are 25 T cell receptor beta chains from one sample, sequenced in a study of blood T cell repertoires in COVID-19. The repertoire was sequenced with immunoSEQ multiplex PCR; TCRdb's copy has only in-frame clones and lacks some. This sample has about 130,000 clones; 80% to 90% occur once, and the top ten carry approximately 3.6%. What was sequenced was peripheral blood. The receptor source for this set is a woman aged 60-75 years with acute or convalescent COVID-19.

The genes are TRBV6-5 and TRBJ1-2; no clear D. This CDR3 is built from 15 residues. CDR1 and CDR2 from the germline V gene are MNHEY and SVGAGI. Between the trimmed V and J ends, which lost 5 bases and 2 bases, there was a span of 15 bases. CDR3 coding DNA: TGTGCCAGCAGTCCCGGTCGGGCGGGAAACTATGGCTACACCTTC. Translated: CASSPGRAGNYGYTF.

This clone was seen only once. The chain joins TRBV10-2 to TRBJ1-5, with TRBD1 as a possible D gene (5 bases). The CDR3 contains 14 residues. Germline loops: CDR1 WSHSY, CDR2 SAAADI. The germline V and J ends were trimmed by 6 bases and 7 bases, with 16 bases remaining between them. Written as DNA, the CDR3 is TGCGCCAGCAGGAAGGACGGGGGGAGACAGCCCCAGCATTTT. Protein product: CASRKDGGRQPQHF.

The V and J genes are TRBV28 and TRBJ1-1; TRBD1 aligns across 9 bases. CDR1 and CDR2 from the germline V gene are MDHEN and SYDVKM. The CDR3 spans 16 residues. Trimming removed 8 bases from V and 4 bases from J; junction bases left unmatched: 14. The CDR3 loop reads CASRTPGTGMGTEAFF. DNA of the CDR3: TGTGCCAGCCGAACCCCCGGGACAGGGATGGGCACTGAAGCTTTCTTT.

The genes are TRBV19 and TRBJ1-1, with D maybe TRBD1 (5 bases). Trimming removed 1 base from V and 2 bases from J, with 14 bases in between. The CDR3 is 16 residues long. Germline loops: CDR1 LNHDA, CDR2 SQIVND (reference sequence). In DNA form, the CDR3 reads TGTGCCAGTAGTATAGGTGGAAACAGGAGAAACACTGAAGCTTTCTTT. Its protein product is CASSIGGNRRNTEAFF.

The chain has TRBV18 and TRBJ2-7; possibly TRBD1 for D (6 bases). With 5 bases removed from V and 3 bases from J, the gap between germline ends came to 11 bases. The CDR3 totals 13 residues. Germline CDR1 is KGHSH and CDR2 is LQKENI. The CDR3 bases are TGTGCCAGCTCATCGACAGGTGTCTACGAGCAGTACGTC. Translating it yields CASSSTGVYEQYV.

The CDR3 DNA is TGTGCCACCGATATAGGGGGCGGAGAGACCCAGTACTTC. Protein: CATDIGGGETQYF. This chain uses TRBV15 with TRBJ2-5, with 7 bases fitting TRBD1. Trimming took 8 bases from V and 4 from J; bases not matched to a gene: 7. Germline loops: CDR1 LNHNV, CDR2 YYDKDF (reference sequence). The CDR3 has 13 amino acids.

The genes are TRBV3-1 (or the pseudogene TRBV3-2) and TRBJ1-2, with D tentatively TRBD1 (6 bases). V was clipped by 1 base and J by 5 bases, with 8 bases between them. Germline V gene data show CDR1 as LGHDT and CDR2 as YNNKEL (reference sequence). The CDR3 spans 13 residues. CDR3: CASSQVQGYGYTF. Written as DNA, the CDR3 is TGTGCCAGCAGCCAAGTACAGGGTTATGGCTACACCTTC.

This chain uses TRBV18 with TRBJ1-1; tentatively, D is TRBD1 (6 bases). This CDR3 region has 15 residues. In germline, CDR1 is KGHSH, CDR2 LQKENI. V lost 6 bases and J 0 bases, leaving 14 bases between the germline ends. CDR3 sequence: CASSPWTEMNTEAFF. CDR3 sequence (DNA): TGTGCCAGCTCGCCTTGGACAGAGATGAACACTGAAGCTTTCTTT.

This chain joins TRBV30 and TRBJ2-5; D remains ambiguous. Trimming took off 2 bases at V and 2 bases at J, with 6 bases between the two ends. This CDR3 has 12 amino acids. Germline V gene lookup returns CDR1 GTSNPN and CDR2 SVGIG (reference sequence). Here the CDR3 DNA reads TGTGCCTGGAGTACATCACAAGAGACCCAGTACTTC. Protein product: CAWSTSQETQYF.

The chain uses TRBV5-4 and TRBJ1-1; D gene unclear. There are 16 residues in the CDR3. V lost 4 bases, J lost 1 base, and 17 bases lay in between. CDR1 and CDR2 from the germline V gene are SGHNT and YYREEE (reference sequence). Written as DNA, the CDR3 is TGTGCCAGCAGCCCGGGCGGACTTTTAGGGAACACTGAAGCTTTCTTT. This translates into CASSPGGLLGNTEAFF.

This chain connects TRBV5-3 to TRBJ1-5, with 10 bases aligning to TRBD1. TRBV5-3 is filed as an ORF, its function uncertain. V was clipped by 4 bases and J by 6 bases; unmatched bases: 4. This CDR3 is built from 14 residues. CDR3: CARSPGQGSQPQHF. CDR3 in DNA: TGTGCCAGAAGCCCGGGACAGGGGAGTCAGCCCCAGCATTTT.

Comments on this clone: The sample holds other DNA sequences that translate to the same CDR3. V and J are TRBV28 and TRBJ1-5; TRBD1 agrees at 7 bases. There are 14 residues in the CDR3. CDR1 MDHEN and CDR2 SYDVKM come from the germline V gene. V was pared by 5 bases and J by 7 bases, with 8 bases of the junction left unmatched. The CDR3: CASSLRQGGQPQHF. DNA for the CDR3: TGTGCCAGCAGTCTTCGACAGGGAGGCCAGCCCCAGCATTTT.

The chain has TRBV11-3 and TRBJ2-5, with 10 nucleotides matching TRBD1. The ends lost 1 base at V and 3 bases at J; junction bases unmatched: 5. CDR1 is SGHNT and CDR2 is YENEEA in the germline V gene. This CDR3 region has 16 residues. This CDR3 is CASSLGSGTGEETQYF. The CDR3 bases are TGTGCCAGCAGCTTAGGATCCGGGACAGGGGAAGAGACCCAGTACTTC.

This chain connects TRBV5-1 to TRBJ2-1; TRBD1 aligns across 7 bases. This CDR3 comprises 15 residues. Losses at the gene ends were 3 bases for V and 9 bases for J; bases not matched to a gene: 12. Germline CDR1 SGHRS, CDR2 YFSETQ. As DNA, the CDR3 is TGCGCCAGCAGCTCGTCGGGACAGACGAGTGCTGAGCAGTTCTTC. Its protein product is CASSSSGQTSAEQFF.

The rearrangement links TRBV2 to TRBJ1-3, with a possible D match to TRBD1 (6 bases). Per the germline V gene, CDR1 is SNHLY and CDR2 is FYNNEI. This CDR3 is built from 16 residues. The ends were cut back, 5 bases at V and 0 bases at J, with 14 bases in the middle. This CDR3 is CASSLQGRLSGNTIYF. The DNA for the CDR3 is TGTGCCAGCAGTTTACAGGGTCGGCTCTCTGGAAACACCATATATTTT.

For the CDR3, the DNA is TGTGCCAGCAGCTCGACAGGGGGGGGCTCACCCCTCCACTTT. Its translation is CASSSTGGGSPLHF. This chain links TRBV7-9 with TRBJ1-6, with 9 bases matching TRBD1. Germline V lookup: CDR1 SEHNR, CDR2 FQNEAQ (reference sequence). J was trimmed by 10 bases and V by 4 bases; bases with no gene match: 5. This CDR3 has 14 amino acids.

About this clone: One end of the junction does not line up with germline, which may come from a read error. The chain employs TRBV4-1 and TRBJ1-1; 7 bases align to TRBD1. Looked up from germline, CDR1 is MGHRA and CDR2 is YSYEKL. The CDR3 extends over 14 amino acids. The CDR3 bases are TGCGCCAGCAGAACTTCGACAGGGAACGCTGAAGCTTTCTTT. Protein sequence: CASRTSTGNAEAFF.

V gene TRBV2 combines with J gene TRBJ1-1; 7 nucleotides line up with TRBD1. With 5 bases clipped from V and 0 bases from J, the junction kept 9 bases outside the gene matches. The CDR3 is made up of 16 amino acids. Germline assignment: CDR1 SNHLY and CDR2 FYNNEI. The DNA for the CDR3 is TGTGCCAGCAGTAGTCCGCCGGGACAGATGAACACTGAAGCTTTCTTT. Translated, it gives CASSSPPGQMNTEAFF.

The DNA for the CDR3 is TGTGCCAGCAGTTACACCGGGACTAGAGGCCACGAGCAGTACTTC. It yields the protein CASSYTGTRGHEQYF. This chain joins TRBV6-6 and TRBJ2-7, with TRBD2 identical over 8 bases. In germline, CDR1 is MNHNY, CDR2 SVGAGI (reference sequence). The V gene end was trimmed by 2 bases and the J gene end by 5 bases; junction bases not matched to a gene: 8. The CDR3 has 15 amino acids.

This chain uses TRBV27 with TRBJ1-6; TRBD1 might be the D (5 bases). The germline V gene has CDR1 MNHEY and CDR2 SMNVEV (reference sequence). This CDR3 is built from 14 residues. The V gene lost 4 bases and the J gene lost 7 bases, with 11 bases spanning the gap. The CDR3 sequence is CASSSVRQNSPLHF. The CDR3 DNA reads TGTGCCAGCAGTTCCGTTCGACAGAATTCACCCCTCCACTTT.

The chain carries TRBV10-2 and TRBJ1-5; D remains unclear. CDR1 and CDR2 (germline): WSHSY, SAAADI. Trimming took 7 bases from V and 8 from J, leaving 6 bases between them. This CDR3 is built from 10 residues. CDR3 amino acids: CASNLEPQHF. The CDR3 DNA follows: TGCGCCAGCAATTTAGAGCCCCAGCATTTT.

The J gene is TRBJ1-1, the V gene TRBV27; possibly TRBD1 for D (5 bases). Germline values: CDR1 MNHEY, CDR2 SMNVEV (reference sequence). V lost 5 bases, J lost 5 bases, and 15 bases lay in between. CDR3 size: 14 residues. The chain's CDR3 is CASSPRFQGTEAFF. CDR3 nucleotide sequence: TGTGCCAGCAGTCCCAGATTCCAGGGAACTGAAGCTTTCTTT.

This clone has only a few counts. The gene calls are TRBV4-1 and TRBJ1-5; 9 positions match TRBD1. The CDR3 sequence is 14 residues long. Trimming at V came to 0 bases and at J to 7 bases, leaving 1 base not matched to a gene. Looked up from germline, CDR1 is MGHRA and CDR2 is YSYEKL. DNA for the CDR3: TGCGCCAGCAGCCAAGATGACAGGGGGCAGCCCCAGCATTTT. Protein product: CASSQDDRGQPQHF.

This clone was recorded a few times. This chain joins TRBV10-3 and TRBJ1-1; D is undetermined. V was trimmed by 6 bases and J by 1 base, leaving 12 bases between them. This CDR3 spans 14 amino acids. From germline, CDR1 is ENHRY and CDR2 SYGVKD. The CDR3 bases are TGTGCCATCAGCCCCTATACGCCGAACACTGAAGCTTTCTTT. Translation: CAISPYTPNTEAFF.

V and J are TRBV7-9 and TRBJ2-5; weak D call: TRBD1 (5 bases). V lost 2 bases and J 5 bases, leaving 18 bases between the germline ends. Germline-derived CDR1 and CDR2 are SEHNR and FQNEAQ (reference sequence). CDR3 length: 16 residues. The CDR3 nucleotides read TGTGCCAGCAGCTTACGGCTGGGCACAGGTCGGGAGACCCAGTACTTC. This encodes CASSLRLGTGRETQYF.